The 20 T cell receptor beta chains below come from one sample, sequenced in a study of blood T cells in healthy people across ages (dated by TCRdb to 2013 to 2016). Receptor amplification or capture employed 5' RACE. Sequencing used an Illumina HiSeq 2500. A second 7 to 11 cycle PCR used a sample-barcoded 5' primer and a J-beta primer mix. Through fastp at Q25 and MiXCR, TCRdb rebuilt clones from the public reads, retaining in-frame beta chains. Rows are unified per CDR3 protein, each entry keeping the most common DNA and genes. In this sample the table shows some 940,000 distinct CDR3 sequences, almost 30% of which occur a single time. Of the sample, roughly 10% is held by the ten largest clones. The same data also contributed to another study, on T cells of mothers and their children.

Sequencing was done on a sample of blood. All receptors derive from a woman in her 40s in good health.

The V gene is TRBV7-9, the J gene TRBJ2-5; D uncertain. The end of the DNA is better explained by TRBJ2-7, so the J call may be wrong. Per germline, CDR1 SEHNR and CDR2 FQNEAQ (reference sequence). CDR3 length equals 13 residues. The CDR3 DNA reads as TGTGCCAGCAGCTTACTGGAAAACTACGAGCAGTACTTC. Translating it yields CASSLLENYEQYF.

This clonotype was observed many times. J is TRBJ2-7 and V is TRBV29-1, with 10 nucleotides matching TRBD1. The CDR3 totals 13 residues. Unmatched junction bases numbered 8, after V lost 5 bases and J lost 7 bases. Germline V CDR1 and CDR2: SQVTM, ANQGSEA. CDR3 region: CSVLRQGAEEQYF. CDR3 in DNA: TGCAGCGTTTTGAGACAGGGGGCTGAAGAGCAGTACTTC.

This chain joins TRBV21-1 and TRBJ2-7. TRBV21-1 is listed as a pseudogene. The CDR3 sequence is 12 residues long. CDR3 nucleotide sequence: TGTGCCAGCAGCGGTACTAAGTACGAGCAGTACTTC. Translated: CASSGTKYEQYF.

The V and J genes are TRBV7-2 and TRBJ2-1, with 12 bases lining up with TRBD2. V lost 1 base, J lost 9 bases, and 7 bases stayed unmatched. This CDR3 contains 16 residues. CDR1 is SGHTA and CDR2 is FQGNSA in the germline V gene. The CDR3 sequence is CASSLDSSGGVSEQFF. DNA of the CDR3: TGTGCCAGCAGCTTAGATTCTAGCGGGGGGGTAAGTGAGCAGTTCTTC.

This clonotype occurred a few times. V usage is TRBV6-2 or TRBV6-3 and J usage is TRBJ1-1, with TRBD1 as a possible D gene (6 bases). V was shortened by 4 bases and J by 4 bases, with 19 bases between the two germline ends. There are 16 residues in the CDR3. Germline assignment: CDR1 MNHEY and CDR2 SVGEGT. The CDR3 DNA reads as TGTGCCAGCAGTTCAAAACAGGGAGGAGGAGGCACTGAAGCTTTCTTT. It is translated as CASSSKQGGGGTEAFF.

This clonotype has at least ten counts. The chain's CDR3 is CATSDPNRYNEQFF. DNA of the CDR3: TGTGCCACCAGTGACCCCAACAGGTACAATGAGCAGTTCTTC. The J gene is TRBJ2-1, the V gene TRBV24-1, with D possibly matching TRBD1 (5 bases). Germline V CDR1 and CDR2: KGHDR, SFDVKD. The CDR3 covers 14 residues. V was trimmed by 4 bases and J by 4 bases, leaving 10 bases between them.

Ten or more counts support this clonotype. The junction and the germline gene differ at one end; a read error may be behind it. This CDR3 is CASSYEADYGYTF. In DNA form, the CDR3 reads TGTGCCAGCAGTTACGAAGCAGACTACGGCTACACCTTC. The chain combines TRBV6-6 with TRBJ1-2; D ambiguous. The CDR3 is 13 amino acids. Germline assignment: CDR1 MNHNY and CDR2 SVGAGI (reference sequence).

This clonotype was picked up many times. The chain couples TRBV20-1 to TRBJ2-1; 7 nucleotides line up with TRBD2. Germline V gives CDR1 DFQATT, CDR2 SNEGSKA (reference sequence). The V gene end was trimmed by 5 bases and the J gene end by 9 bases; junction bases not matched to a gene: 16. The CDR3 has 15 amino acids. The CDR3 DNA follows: TGCAGTGCTCAGACTAGCCTCCGAACGAATTTTGAGCAGTTCTTC. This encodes CSAQTSLRTNFEQFF.

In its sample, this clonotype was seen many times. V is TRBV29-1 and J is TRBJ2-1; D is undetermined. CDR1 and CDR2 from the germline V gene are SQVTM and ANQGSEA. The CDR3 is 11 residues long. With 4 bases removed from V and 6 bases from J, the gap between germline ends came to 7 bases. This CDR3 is CSVVGSNEQFF. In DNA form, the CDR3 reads TGCAGCGTTGTTGGATCCAATGAGCAGTTCTTC.

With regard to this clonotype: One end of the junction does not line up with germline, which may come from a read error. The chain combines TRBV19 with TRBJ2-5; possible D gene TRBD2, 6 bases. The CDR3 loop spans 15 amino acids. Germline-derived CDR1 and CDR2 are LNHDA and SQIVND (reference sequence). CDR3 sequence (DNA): TGTGCCAGCAGTACCCGGGACTCAATCTACAATGAGCAGTACTTC. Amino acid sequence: CASSTRDSIYNEQYF.

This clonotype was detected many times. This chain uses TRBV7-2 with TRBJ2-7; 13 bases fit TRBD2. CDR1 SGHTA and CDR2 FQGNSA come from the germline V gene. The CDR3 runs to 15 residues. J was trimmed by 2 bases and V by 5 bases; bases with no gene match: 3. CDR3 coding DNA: TGTGCCAGCAGCATGGGACTAGCGGGGACCTACGAGCAGTACTTC. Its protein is CASSMGLAGTYEQYF.

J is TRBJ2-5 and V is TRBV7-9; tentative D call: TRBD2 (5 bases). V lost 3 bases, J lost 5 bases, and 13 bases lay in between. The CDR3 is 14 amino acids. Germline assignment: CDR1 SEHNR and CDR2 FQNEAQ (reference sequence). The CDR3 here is CASSFPGFGETQYF. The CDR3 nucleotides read TGTGCCAGCAGCTTCCCGGGGTTCGGGGAGACCCAGTACTTC.

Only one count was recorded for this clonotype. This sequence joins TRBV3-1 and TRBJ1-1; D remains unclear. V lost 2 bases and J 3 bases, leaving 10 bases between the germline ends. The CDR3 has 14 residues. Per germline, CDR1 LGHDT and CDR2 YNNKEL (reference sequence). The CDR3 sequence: CASSQLTSYTEAFF. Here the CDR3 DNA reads TGTGCCAGCAGCCAATTGACATCGTACACTGAAGCTTTCTTT.

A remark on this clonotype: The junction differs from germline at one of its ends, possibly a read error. CDR3 bases: TGTGCCAGCAGCCCCCTCGGGGTAAGGACTGAAACTTTCTTT. Translating it yields CASSPLGVRTETFF. V usage is TRBV14 and J usage is TRBJ1-1; no clear D. Germline V gene lookup returns CDR1 SGHDN and CDR2 FVKESK. The CDR3 contains 14 residues.

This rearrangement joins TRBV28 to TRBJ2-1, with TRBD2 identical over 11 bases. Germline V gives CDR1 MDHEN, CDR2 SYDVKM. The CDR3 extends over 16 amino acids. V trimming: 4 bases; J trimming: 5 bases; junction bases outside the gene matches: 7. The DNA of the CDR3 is TGTGCCAGCAGTTACCTGACTAGCGGGGCCCACAATGAGCAGTTCTTC. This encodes CASSYLTSGAHNEQFF.

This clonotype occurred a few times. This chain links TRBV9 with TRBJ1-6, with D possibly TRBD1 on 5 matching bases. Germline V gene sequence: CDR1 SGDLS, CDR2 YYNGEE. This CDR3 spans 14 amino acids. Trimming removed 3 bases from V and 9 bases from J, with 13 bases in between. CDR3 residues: CASSAQASGSPLHF. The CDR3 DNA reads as TGTGCCAGCAGCGCACAGGCTAGTGGTTCACCCCTCCACTTT.

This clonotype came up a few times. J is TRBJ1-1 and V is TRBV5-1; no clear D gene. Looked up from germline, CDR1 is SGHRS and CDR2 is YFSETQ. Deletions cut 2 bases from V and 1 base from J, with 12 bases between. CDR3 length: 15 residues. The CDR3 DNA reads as TGCGCCAGCAGCTTTGGTGGCATTCCGAACACTGAAGCTTTCTTT. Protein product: CASSFGGIPNTEAFF.

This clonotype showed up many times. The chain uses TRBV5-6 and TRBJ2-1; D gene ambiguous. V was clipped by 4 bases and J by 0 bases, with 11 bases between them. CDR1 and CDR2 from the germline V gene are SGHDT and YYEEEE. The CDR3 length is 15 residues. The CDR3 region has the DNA TGTGCCAGCAGCCTTCCCCCAGGCTCCTACAATGAGCAGTTCTTC. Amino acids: CASSLPPGSYNEQFF.

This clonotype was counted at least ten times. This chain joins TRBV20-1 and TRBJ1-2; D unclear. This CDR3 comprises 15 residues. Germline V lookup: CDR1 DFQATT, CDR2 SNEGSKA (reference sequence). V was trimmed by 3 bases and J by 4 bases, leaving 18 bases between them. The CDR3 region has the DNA TGCAGTGCTAGGGACGACCGAAGAAAGATCTATGGCTACACCTTC. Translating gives CSARDDRRKIYGYTF.

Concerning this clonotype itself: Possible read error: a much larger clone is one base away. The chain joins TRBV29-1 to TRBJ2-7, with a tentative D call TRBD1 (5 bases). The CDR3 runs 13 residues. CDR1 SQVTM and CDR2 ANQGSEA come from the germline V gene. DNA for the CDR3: TGCAGCGTTGAGTTTACGGTTAGGGGCGAGCGGTACTTC. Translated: CSVEFTVRGERYF.